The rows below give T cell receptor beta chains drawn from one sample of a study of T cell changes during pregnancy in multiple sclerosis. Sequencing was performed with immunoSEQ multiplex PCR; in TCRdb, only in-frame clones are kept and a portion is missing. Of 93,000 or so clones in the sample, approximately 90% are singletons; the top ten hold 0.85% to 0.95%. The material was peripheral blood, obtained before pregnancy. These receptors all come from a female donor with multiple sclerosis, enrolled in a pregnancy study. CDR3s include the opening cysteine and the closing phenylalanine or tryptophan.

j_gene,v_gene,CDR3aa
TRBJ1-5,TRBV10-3,CAISESAAGGSNQPQHF
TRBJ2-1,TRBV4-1,CASSQGRGGEQFF
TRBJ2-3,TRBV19,CASRHVAGGTDTQYF
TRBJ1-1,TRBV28,CASSLPLTGNTEAFF
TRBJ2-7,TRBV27,CASSLLPLQGVYEQYF
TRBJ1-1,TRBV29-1,CSVESGQGEAFF
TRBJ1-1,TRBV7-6,CASSLDRGTEAFF
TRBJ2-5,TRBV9,CASSELAGTAETQYF
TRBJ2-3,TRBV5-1,CASSNRGPSGNTDTQYF
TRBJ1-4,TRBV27,CASSDRGHLEKLFF
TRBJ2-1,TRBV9,CASSVGLAGEQFF
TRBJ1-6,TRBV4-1,CASSPGETSYNSPLHF
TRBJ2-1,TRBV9,CASSVDSGTYNEQFF
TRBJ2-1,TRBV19,CASRTGLAVYNEQFF
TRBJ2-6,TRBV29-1,CSAGGTGASGANVLTF
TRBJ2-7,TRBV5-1,CASSLAGGSYSYEQYF
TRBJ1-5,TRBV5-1,CASSSRPGGSQPQHF
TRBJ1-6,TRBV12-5,CASGTGYNSPLHF
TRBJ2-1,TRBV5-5,CASSSGLAGGHEQFF
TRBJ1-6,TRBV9,CASSAEQGYNSPLHF
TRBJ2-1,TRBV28,CASSPFLLASGYNEQFF
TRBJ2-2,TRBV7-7,CASSRRIAGAPDTGELFF
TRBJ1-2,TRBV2,CASSGGAGFRYGYTF
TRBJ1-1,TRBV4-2,CASSLYGGGMNTEAFF
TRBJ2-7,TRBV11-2,CASSFGGWTSDSYEQYF
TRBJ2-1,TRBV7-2,CASSLGRRGLGYNEQFF
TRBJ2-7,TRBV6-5,CASTAGHEQYF
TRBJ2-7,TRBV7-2,CASSLARQGSQGKYF
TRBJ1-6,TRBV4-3,CASSQTGWAQSPLHF
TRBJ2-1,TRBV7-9,CASSPWEGVDEQFF
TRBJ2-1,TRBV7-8,CASSPDSYSYNEQFF
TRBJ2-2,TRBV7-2,CASSRMATFLLTYTGELFF
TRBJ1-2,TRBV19,CASSIAGTGRISLYGYTF
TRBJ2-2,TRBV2,CASITRAGISAGELFF
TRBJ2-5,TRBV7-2,CASSSRRGPQETQYF
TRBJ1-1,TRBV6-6,CASRRDRGESTEAFF
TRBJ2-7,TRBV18,CASSPPGQGPYEQYF
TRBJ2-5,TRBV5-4,CASSSFSGQETQYF
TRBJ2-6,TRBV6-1,CASSAKPAGANVLTF
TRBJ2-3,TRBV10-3,CAISVGLAGIDTQYF
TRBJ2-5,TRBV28,CASSIGTSGSAETQYF
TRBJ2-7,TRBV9,CASSNPGQNDEQYF
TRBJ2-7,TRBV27,CASSGRREHGEQYF
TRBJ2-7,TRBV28,CASRPSPGLEQYF
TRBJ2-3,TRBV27,CASSSPKGHTDTQYF
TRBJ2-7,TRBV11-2,CASSLDYRPAYEQYF
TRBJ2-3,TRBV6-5,CASGELAGGADTQYF
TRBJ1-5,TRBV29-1,CSVGRDYNQPQHF
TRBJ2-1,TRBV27,CASSLGIRQFF
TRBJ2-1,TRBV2,CASRGVGTSREQFF
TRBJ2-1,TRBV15,CATSGPTSGGPTRSYNEQFF
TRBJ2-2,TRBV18,CASSPLAGSSGNTGELFF
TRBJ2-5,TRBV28,CASSFGLAGGEETQYF
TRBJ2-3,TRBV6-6,CASSTGLDTDTQYF
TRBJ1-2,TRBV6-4,CASSSTGLDGYTF
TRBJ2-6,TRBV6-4,CASSARGPGANVLTF
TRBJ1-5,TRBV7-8,CASSLVGGVNQPQHF
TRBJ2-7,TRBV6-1,CASSGGLGGAYEQYF
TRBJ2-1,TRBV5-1,CASSQGRGDYNEQFF